The 31 T cell receptor beta chains in this list originate from one sample, sequenced in a study of radiotherapy plus CTLA-4 blockade in lung cancer. Sequencing used immunoSEQ multiplex PCR; TCRdb keeps in-frame clones, though not all of them. This sample has roughly 53,000 clones, with approximately 85% found just once. The sequencing used peripheral blood, collected from a patient treated with radiotherapy plus ipilimumab. The receptors shown here come from a human donor with non-small cell lung cancer whose response to radiotherapy plus ipilimumab could not be evaluated.

The rearrangement uses TRBV28 and TRBJ2-7, with 11 bases identical to TRBD2. V dropped 2 bases and J dropped 5; count of bases not matched to a gene: 5. The germline V gene has CDR1 MDHEN and CDR2 SYDVKM. CDR3 length: 15 residues. The CDR3 nucleotides read TGTGCCAGCAGTTTAGAACTAGCGGGAGACCACGAGCAGTACTTC. Amino acids: CASSLELAGDHEQYF.

The chain joins TRBV28 to TRBJ2-2; 8 nucleotides line up with TRBD1. The CDR3 consists of 16 residues. J lost 7 bases, V lost 3 bases, and 10 bases had no gene match. Germline V gene data show CDR1 as MDHEN and CDR2 as SYDVKM. DNA for the CDR3: TGTGCCAGCAGTTTCCTCGGGACAGGCCAAGGCGGGGAGCTGTTTTTT. Its protein product is CASSFLGTGQGGELFF.

In this sample, this clone turned up once. The chain uses TRBV28 and TRBJ1-1, with D tentatively TRBD1 (5 bases). CDR3 size: 14 residues. Germline values: CDR1 MDHEN, CDR2 SYDVKM. Trimming took 4 bases from V and 2 from J, leaving 11 bases between them. CDR3 coding DNA: TGTGCCAGCAGTTGGAGGGGATATAACACTGAAGCTTTCTTT. Protein sequence: CASSWRGYNTEAFF.

V gene TRBV5-7 combines with J gene TRBJ2-1; unclear D gene. TRBV5-7 is an open reading frame whose function is uncertain. Trimming shortened V by 2 bases and J by 2 bases, and 14 bases separated the two germline ends. There are 16 residues in the CDR3. The CDR3 reads CASSFRWRPPYNEQFF. CDR3 nucleotide sequence: TGTGCCAGCAGCTTCCGTTGGAGACCCCCCTACAATGAGCAGTTCTTC.

The gene calls are TRBV2 and TRBJ2-2, with 8 bases that match TRBD2. The ends lost 2 bases at V and 6 bases at J; junction bases unmatched: 8. CDR3 length equals 16 residues. CDR1 is SNHLY and CDR2 is FYNNEI in the germline V gene. In nucleotides, the CDR3 is TGTGCCAGCAGTGAACGGGAGGGAGGTTACGCCGGGGAGCTGTTTTTT. Its protein product is CASSEREGGYAGELFF.

The chain has TRBV7-2 and TRBJ2-6; TRBD1 aligns across 7 bases. Germline CDR1 and CDR2: SGHTA and FQGNSA. V lost 3 bases to trimming and J lost 0 bases; unmatched junction nucleotides: 11. The CDR3 consists of 19 residues. CDR3 amino acids: CASSFRGTAISSGANVLTF. In DNA, the CDR3 is TGTGCCAGCAGCTTTAGAGGGACAGCGATCAGCTCTGGGGCCAACGTCCTGACTTTC.

This clone came up a few times. The chain recombines TRBV27 with TRBJ1-5, with D possibly being TRBD1 (5 bases). Deletions cut 5 bases from V and 2 bases from J, with 19 bases between. This CDR3 has 17 residues. Germline V gives CDR1 MNHEY, CDR2 SMNVEV (reference sequence). CDR3 nucleotides: TGTGCCAGCAGTCCCCGTGGAGGGGATACGGGCAATCAGCCCCAGCATTTT. Protein sequence: CASSPRGGDTGNQPQHF.

CDR3 amino acids: CASRGGTGYGYTF. DNA of the CDR3: TGTGCCAGCAGGGGAGGGACAGGCTATGGCTACACCTTC. The chain uses TRBV5-8 and TRBJ1-2; 8 positions match TRBD1. The CDR3 consists of 13 residues. V lost 5 bases and J lost 4; bases outside the gene matches: 4. In germline, CDR1 is SGHTS, CDR2 YDEGEE.

The chain uses TRBV29-1 and TRBJ1-1; possible D gene TRBD1, 5 bases. The CDR3 sequence is 11 residues long. Trimming took off 4 bases at V and 6 bases at J, with 9 bases between the two ends. The germline V gene has CDR1 SQVTM and CDR2 ANQGSEA. This CDR3 is CSVARGSEAFF. The CDR3 coding sequence is TGCAGCGTTGCTAGGGGTTCTGAAGCTTTCTTT. Full variable domain (remainder filled in from reference TRBV29-1 and TRBJ1-1): SAVISQKPSRDICQRGTSLTIQCQVDSQVTMMFWYRQQPGQSLTLIATANQGSEATYESGFVIDKFPISRPNLTFSTLTVSNMSPEDSSIYLCSVARGSEAFFGQGTRLTVV.

This clone was seen only once. The V gene is TRBV7-6, the J gene TRBJ2-1, with 10 bases identical to TRBD2. This CDR3 comprises 17 residues. From germline, CDR1 is SGHVS and CDR2 FNYEAQ. Trimming took 5 bases from V and 4 from J; bases not matched to a gene: 11. This chain's CDR3 is CASSLVDLAGVYNEQFF. The CDR3 DNA sequence: TGTGCCAGCAGCCTAGTTGATCTAGCGGGAGTATACAATGAGCAGTTCTTC.

This clone was observed a handful of times. The CDR3: CASSYHGLADQETQYF. The CDR3 DNA sequence: TGTGCCAGCAGTTACCACGGACTAGCAGACCAAGAGACCCAGTACTTC. This sequence joins TRBV6-5 and TRBJ2-5; 8 bases fit TRBD2. Unmatched junction bases numbered 5, after V lost 2 bases and J lost 0 bases. The V gene's germline CDR1 is MNHEY and CDR2 SVGAGI. This CDR3 spans 16 amino acids.

This chain joins TRBV5-5 and TRBJ2-5; TRBD2 aligns across 7 bases. The DNA end favors TRBJ2-7, so the J call may be wrong. The CDR3 runs to 20 residues. Germline V gene sequence: CDR1 SGHKS, CDR2 YYEKEE (reference sequence). The CDR3 nucleotides read TGTGCCAGCAGCTTGGTCCGCGCAGCGGGACCCGTAGTTGGGGCATACGAGCAGTACTTC. Translating it yields CASSLVRAAGPVVGAYEQYF.

The chain links TRBV7-9 to TRBJ2-5; 8 nucleotides line up with TRBD1. This CDR3 is built from 12 residues. Unmatched junction bases numbered 2, after V lost 11 bases and J lost 0 bases. Germline-derived CDR1 and CDR2 are SEHNR and FQNEAQ (reference sequence). CDR3 sequence (DNA): TGTGCCGGACAGGGAGACCAAGAGACCCAGTACTTC. It translates to CAGQGDQETQYF. The complete variable domain, with remaining parts taken from reference TRBV7-9 and TRBJ2-5, reads DTGVSQNPRHKITKRGQNVTFRCDPISEHNRLYWYRQTLGQGPEFLTYFQNEAQLEKSRLLSDRFSAERPKGSFSTLEIQRTEQGDSAMYLCAGQGDQETQYFGPGTRLLVL.

V gene TRBV28 combines with J gene TRBJ2-1; D perhaps matches TRBD1 (5 bases). The V gene lost 7 bases and the J gene lost 0 bases, with 19 bases spanning the gap. The CDR3 covers 17 residues. The germline gives CDR1 MDHEN, CDR2 SYDVKM. CDR3 sequence reads: CASISGMGLSSYNEQFF. CDR3 nucleotides: TGTGCCAGCATCTCAGGGATGGGTCTGAGCTCCTACAATGAGCAGTTCTTC.

The rearrangement joins TRBV7-3 to TRBJ2-3; TRBD2 might be the D (6 bases). Germline assignment: CDR1 SGHTA and CDR2 FQGTGA. The CDR3 covers 16 residues. The V end lost 1 base, the J end lost 0 bases, and 11 bases lay between the germline ends. The CDR3 DNA sequence: TGTGCCAGCAGCTTAAGTCCCGGGACTAGCACAGATACGCAGTATTTT. Translated, it gives CASSLSPGTSTDTQYF.

The chain joins TRBV11-1 to TRBJ2-1, with 9 bases matching TRBD2. The CDR3 has 15 amino acids. Germline CDR1 is SGHAT and CDR2 is FQDESV (reference sequence). Trimming removed 1 base from V and 8 bases from J; junction bases left unmatched: 6. The DNA for the CDR3 is TGTGCCAGCAGCTTAGGTGCGGGAGGGCCCTATGAGCAGTTCTTC. Encoded protein: CASSLGAGGPYEQFF.

CDR3 region: CASISPRTSSNEQFF. As DNA, the CDR3 is TGTGCCAGCATTTCCCCCAGGACTAGCAGCAATGAGCAGTTCTTC. This chain connects TRBV2 to TRBJ2-1; 8 bases are a match to TRBD2. With V trimmed by 7 bases and J by 6 bases, 11 bases remained unmatched. The CDR3 covers 15 residues. In germline, CDR1 is SNHLY, CDR2 FYNNEI.

V gene TRBV6-1 combines with J gene TRBJ1-5; 9 nucleotides agree with TRBD1. The V segment lost 2 bases and the J segment 3 bases; nucleotides outside the gene matches: 8. The CDR3 runs 17 residues. CDR1 and CDR2 from the germline V gene are MNHNS and SASEGT. CDR3 nucleotide sequence: TGTGCCAGCAGTGAACCCTCGGGACAGGGAGCCAATCAGCCCCAGCATTTT. Protein sequence: CASSEPSGQGANQPQHF.

V is TRBV6-1 and J is TRBJ2-1; 15 bases map to TRBD2. CDR3 length: 15 amino acids. The trim removed 3 bases at V and 7 bases at J, leaving 1 base unmatched. The germline CDR1 and CDR2 sequences are MNHNS and SASEGT. The CDR3 nucleotides are TGTGCCAGCAGTGATGGGACTAGCGGGAGGAATGAGCAGTTCTTC. It yields the protein CASSDGTSGRNEQFF.

The chain has TRBV5-1 and TRBJ2-1; TRBD1 matches 11 bases. CDR1 is SGHRS, CDR2 YFSETQ, per germline. This CDR3 contains 17 residues. J lost 4 bases, V lost 4 bases, and 10 bases had no gene match. The chain's CDR3 is CASSVGTGGVGYNEQFF. CDR3 bases: TGCGCCAGCAGCGTAGGGACAGGGGGGGTAGGGTACAATGAGCAGTTCTTC.

V gene TRBV6-5 combines with J gene TRBJ1-5, with D hard to call. CDR1 and CDR2 (germline): MNHEY, SVGAGI. Trimming took off 2 bases at V and 0 bases at J, with 5 bases between the two ends. The length of the CDR3 is 14 residues. CDR3 nucleotide sequence: TGTGCCAGCAGTTACACCAGTAGCAATCAGCCCCAGCATTTT. This gives the protein CASSYTSSNQPQHF.

A note on this clone: At one boundary the junction diverges from the germline segment, which might be a read error. The chain couples TRBV7-7 to TRBJ2-2; D gene unclear. The CDR3 loop spans 16 amino acids. Germline V gene sequence: CDR1 SSHAT, CDR2 FNYEAQ (reference sequence). The CDR3 region is CASSLNIRSNTGELFF. CDR3 in DNA: TGTGCTAGCAGCTTAAATATCCGGTCGAACACCGGGGAGCTGTTTTTT.

The genes are TRBV7-2 and TRBJ1-5; 7 bases match TRBD1. Germline V gene sequence: CDR1 SGHTA, CDR2 FQGNSA. This CDR3 has 13 residues. V gave up 3 bases and J gave up 5 bases; unmatched junction bases: 1. DNA of the CDR3: TGTGCCAGCAGCTTCCAGGGGGATCAGCCCCAGCATTTT. Translating gives CASSFQGDQPQHF.

CDR3 protein: CASSQDGQVADTQYF. The CDR3 DNA is TGCGCCAGCAGCCAAGATGGGCAGGTCGCCGATACGCAGTATTTT. The rearrangement uses TRBV4-3 and TRBJ2-3; no firm D call. The ends were cut back, 0 bases at V and 6 bases at J, with 13 bases in the middle. The CDR3 has 15 amino acids. Looked up from germline, CDR1 is LGHNA and CDR2 is YSLEER.

In this sample, this clone turned up a few times. This chain joins TRBV4-1 and TRBJ1-2, with 7 positions matching TRBD1. From germline, CDR1 is MGHRA and CDR2 YSYEKL. The J segment lost 0 bases and the V segment lost 0 bases, leaving 4 bases of the junction unmatched. The CDR3 is made up of 16 amino acids. CDR3 residues: CASSQDRDRSNYGYTF. The CDR3 DNA reads TGCGCCAGCAGCCAAGATAGGGACAGATCTAACTATGGCTACACCTTC.

The J gene is TRBJ2-1, the V gene TRBV25-1; 8 bases are shared with TRBD2. V was pared by 6 bases and J by 6 bases, with 7 bases of the junction left unmatched. Germline V gene sequence: CDR1 MGHDK, CDR2 SYGVNS. This CDR3 region has 14 residues. The CDR3 loop reads CASRSSGLINEQFF. The CDR3 bases are TGTGCCAGCAGATCTAGCGGGCTAATCAATGAGCAGTTCTTC. Filled out from reference TRBV25-1 and TRBJ2-1, the complete variable domain reads EADIYQTPRYLVIGTGKKITLECSQTMGHDKMYWYQQDPGMELHLIHYSYGVNSTEKGDLSSESTVSRIRTEHFPLTLESARPSHTSQYLCASRSSGLINEQFFGPGTRLTVL.

This chain connects TRBV7-8 to TRBJ2-7; tentatively, D is TRBD1 (5 bases). The CDR3 length is 16 residues. From germline, CDR1 is SGHVS and CDR2 FQNEAQ. The V gene lost 4 bases and the J gene lost 2 bases, with 18 bases spanning the gap. CDR3 bases: TGTGCCAGCAGCTCCCCAGTTGAGGCAGGGACCTACGAGCAGTACTTC. Its translation: CASSSPVEAGTYEQYF.

This chain joins TRBV5-1 and TRBJ2-5, with D perhaps TRBD1 (5 bases). The CDR3 contains 13 residues. Trimming stripped 0 bases from V and 2 bases from J, with 5 bases between. The germline V gene encodes CDR1 SGHRS and CDR2 YFSETQ. CDR3 loop: CASSLDRQETQYF. CDR3 DNA: TGCGCCAGCAGCTTGGACAGGCAAGAGACCCAGTACTTC.

The CDR3 bases are TGCGCCAGCAGCTTGTGGAGCTCCTACAATGAGCAGTTCTTC. This codes for CASSLWSSYNEQFF. The chain uses TRBV5-1 and TRBJ2-1; D not resolved. There are 14 residues in the CDR3. CDR1 is SGHRS and CDR2 is YFSETQ in the germline V gene. Deletions cut 1 base from V and 0 bases from J, with 5 bases between.

This chain joins TRBV4-1 and TRBJ1-2; 10 bases are shared with TRBD1. Losses at the gene ends were 4 bases for V and 2 bases for J; bases not matched to a gene: 7. Germline CDR1 MGHRA, CDR2 YSYEKL. CDR3 size: 16 residues. CDR3: CASSPTPGQGNYGYTF. The DNA for the CDR3 is TGCGCCAGCAGCCCTACACCGGGACAGGGGAACTATGGCTACACCTTC.

This sequence joins TRBV7-9 and TRBJ2-2, with D unresolved. CDR3 length: 16 amino acids. Germline V gene sequence: CDR1 SEHNR, CDR2 FQNEAQ (reference sequence). The V and J ends lost 4 bases and 6 bases respectively, with 18 bases between them. CDR3 sequence reads: CASSSSVFVVAGELFF. The DNA for the CDR3 is TGTGCCAGCAGCTCCTCCGTGTTTGTGGTAGCCGGGGAGCTGTTTTTT.